The T cell receptor beta chain under discussion was sequenced for a study of blood T cells in healthy people across ages. Across the whole study: Through template switching, about one barcoded beta molecule was captured per two T cells, as measured in model experiments.

A second PCR, run for about 6 to 11 cycles, used a sample-barcoded 5' primer plus a J-beta primer mix. At least 2.5 million CDR3-containing paired-end reads were obtained per sample. TCRdb called the 5' RACE reads again in MiXCR, with one record for every CDR3 protein. Among 1.5 million to 2 million distinct CDR3 sequences listed, just under 50% were seen once. General study results and limits: Changes in expanded clonotypes were possibly confounded, as the CMV status of donors was unknown.

With respect to this clonotype: Its specificity is not known.

This CDR3 has 15 residues. In germline, CDR1 is SGHDN, CDR2 FVKESK. The V end was cut by 0 bases, the J end by 3 bases, with 10 bases between. The specimen sequenced was blood. The chain joins TRBV14 to TRBJ2-3; D uncertain. The clonotype originates from a woman in her thirties or forties in good health. This chain's CDR3 is CASSQDGFGTDTQYF. The DNA for the CDR3 is TGTGCCAGCAGCCAAGACGGTTTTGGGACAGATACGCAGTATTTT. Complete variable domain (other parts from reference TRBV14 and TRBJ2-3): EAGVTQFPSHSVIEKGQTVTLRCDPISGHDNLYWYRRVMGKEIKFLLHFVKESKQDESGMPNNRFLAERTGGTYSTLKVQPAELEDSGVYFCASSQDGFGTDTQYFGPGTRLTVL.